The TCR beta chain described here comes from a study of T cell changes during pregnancy in multiple sclerosis. TCRdb's copy holds only in-frame clones and misses some; the assay was immunoSEQ multiplex PCR. The table has tens of thousands of clones, 90% seen once. Sequences were derived from peripheral blood, sampled after pregnancy. The clonotype comes from a female donor in good health, enrolled as a control in a pregnancy study.

The CDR3 bases are TGTGCCAGCTCACCCGAGAAATACAGACAGAACACTGAAGCTTTCTTT. It encodes CASSPEKYRQNTEAFF. This chain links TRBV18 with TRBJ1-1; D is unclear. CDR1 is KGHSH and CDR2 is LQKENI in the germline V gene. The CDR3 has 16 residues. V dropped 3 bases and J dropped 1 base, with 15 bases sitting between them.